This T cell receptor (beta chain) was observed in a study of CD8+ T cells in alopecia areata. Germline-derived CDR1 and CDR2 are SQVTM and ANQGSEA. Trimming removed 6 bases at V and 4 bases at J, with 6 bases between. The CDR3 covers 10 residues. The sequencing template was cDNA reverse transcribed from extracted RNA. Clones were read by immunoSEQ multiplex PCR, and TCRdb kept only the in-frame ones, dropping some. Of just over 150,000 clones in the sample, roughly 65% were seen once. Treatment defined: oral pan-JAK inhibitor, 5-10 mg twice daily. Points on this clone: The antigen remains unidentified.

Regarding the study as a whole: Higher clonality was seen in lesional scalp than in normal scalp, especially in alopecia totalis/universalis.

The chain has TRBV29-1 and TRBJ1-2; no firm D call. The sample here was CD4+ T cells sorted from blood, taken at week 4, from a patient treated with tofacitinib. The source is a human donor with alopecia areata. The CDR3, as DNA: TGCAGCGTGGCCTCCTATGGCTACACCTTC. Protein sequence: CSVASYGYTF.